This entry describes one T cell receptor beta chain. At one of its ends the junction is not consistent with the germline gene, which may arise from a read error. Investigators amplified TCR beta CDR3 regions from RNA transcripts. First-round RT-PCR used HTBI primers; second-round multiplex PCR followed. MiXCR, applied by TCRdb to the multiplex PCR reads, yields one record per CDR3 protein. Among over a million distinct CDR3 sequences listed, about 38% were seen once. This sample is drawn from a study of Graves' ophthalmopathy and Graves' hyperthyroidism. Sequences were obtained from peripheral blood or thyroid tissue (not recorded which). This clonotype originated in an adult man with Graves' hyperthyroidism.

The CDR3 DNA reads TGTGCCAGCAGTTATGCTTTCTGGGTTGAGCAGTACTTC. Protein: CASSYAFWVEQYF. The V and J genes are TRBV10-3 and TRBJ2-7; D not certain. Germline CDR1 is ENHRY and CDR2 is SYGVKD. This CDR3 contains 13 residues.